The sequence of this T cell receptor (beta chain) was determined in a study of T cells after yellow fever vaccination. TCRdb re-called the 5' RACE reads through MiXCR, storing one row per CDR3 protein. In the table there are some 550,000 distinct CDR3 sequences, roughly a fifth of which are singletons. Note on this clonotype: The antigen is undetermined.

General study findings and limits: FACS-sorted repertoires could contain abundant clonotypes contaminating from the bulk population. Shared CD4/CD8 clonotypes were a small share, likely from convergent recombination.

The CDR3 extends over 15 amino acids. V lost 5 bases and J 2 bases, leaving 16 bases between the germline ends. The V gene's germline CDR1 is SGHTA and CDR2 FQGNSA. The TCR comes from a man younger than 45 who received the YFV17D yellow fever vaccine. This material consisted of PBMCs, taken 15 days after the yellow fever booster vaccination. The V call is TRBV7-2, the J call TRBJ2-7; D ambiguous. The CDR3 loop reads CASSPRSESTYEQYF. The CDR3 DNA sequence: TGTGCCAGCAGCCCCCGAAGTGAGAGCACCTACGAGCAGTACTTC.